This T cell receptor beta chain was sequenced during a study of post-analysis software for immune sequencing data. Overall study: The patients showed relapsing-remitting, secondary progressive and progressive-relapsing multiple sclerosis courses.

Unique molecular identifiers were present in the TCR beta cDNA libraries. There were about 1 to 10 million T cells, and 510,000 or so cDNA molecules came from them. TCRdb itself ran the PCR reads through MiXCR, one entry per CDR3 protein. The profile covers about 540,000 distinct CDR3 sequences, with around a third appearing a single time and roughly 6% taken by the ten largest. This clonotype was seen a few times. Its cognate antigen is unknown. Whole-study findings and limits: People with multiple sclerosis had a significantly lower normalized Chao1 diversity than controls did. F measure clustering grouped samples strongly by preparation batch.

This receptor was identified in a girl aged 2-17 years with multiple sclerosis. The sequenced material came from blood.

The CDR3 DNA reads as TGCAGCGCTGGGACACGCGCGAACACCGGGGAGCTGTTTTTT. Translated: CSAGTRANTGELFF. The chain has TRBV29-1 and TRBJ2-2; D is possibly TRBD1 (6 bases). Germline V CDR1 and CDR2: SQVTM, ANQGSEA. CDR3 length: 14 residues. V was shortened by 7 bases and J by 0 bases, with 12 bases between the two germline ends.